Following are 10 T cell receptor beta chains from one sample sequenced in a study of OX40 agonist ivuxolimab in advanced cancers. Profiling relied on immunoSEQ multiplex PCR, and the TCRdb table lists in-frame clones only, not all of them. The sample holds roughly 35,000 clones, 92% seen once. Sequencing was performed on CD4+ or CD8+ T cells sorted from blood, taken in a trial of the OX40 agonist ivuxolimab. The receptor set was obtained from an adult with an advanced solid tumor such as melanoma, head and neck, liver or kidney cancer.

The chain employs TRBV21-1 and TRBJ1-5; TRBD1, the table's D call, lacks a check against the DNA. TRBV21-1 corresponds to a pseudogene. The CDR3 has 14 residues. CDR3 DNA: TGTGCCAGCAGCGACAGGGTAGGCAATCAGCCCCAGCATTTT. Amino acids: CASSDRVGNQPQHF.

The chain carries TRBV9 and TRBJ2-5, with TRBD2 matching over 10 bases. The CDR3 is made up of 15 amino acids. CDR1 and CDR2 from the germline V gene are SGDLS and YYNGEE. V lost 2 bases and J lost 5; bases outside the gene matches: 6. DNA of the CDR3: TGTGCCAGCAGCGTCTCTAGCGGGAGTCGGGAGACCCAGTACTTC. It specifies CASSVSSGSRETQYF.

This clone has a single count. The CDR3 DNA reads TGTGCCAGCAGCTTAGGGACCGTGGTCCCCACAGATACGCAGTATTTT. This encodes CASSLGTVVPTDTQYF. The V gene is TRBV7-8, the J gene TRBJ2-3, with D hard to call. The CDR3 has 16 amino acids. The V and J ends lost 1 base and 2 bases respectively, with 13 bases between them. Germline values: CDR1 SGHVS, CDR2 FQNEAQ.

The chain is built from TRBV2 and TRBJ1-1, with D hard to call. Per the germline V gene, CDR1 is SNHLY and CDR2 is FYNNEI. CDR3 length: 13 amino acids. Deletions cut 9 bases from V and 1 base from J, with 12 bases between. The CDR3 nucleotides read TGTGCCAGAGACACCCGGGGGAACACTGAAGCTTTCTTT. Protein: CARDTRGNTEAFF.

The V and J genes are TRBV27 and TRBJ2-4, with 8 bases fitting TRBD1. Germline V CDR1 and CDR2: MNHEY, SMNVEV (reference sequence). This CDR3 is 16 amino acids long. V gave up 5 bases and J gave up 3 bases; unmatched junction bases: 9. This CDR3 reads CASSPSTGAVKNIQYF. As DNA, the CDR3 is TGTGCCAGCAGTCCCTCGACAGGGGCGGTCAAAAACATTCAGTACTTC.

The chain is built from TRBV28 and TRBJ2-7; D is unresolved. The CDR3 spans 13 residues. V lost 3 bases and J lost 3, with 9 bases in between. Per germline, CDR1 MDHEN and CDR2 SYDVKM. The CDR3 region has the DNA TGTGCCAGCAGTTTGCAGGAAAACTACGAGCAGTACTTC. This encodes CASSLQENYEQYF.

V and J are TRBV27 and TRBJ2-3; 7 nucleotides agree with TRBD2. CDR1 and CDR2 (germline): MNHEY, SMNVEV (reference sequence). V trimming: 7 bases; J trimming: 2 bases; junction bases outside the gene matches: 9. CDR3 length: 15 residues. CDR3 DNA sequence: TGTGCCAGCACCGGAGCGGGGCTACTCACAGATACGCAGTATTTT. Amino acids: CASTGAGLLTDTQYF.

The sample holds one count of this clone. V gene TRBV7-9 combines with J gene TRBJ1-5; 9 bases agree with TRBD1. The length of the CDR3 is 16 residues. With 4 bases clipped from V and 4 bases from J, the junction kept 8 bases outside the gene matches. CDR1 and CDR2 (germline): SEHNR, FQNEAQ (reference sequence). The CDR3 DNA sequence: TGTGCCAGCAGCTCCGGGGGACAGGGTTCAAATCAGCCCCAGCATTTT. Translated, it gives CASSSGGQGSNQPQHF.

The chain recombines TRBV4-1 with TRBJ2-7, with 10 bases aligning to TRBD1. Germline CDR1 reads MGHRA; CDR2 reads YSYEKL. The CDR3 length is 16 residues. The V segment lost 0 bases and the J segment 4 bases; nucleotides outside the gene matches: 6. The CDR3 loop is CASSQDADRGLYEQYF. In DNA, the CDR3 is TGCGCCAGCAGCCAAGATGCCGACAGGGGGCTGTACGAGCAGTACTTC.

V usage is TRBV7-9 and J usage is TRBJ2-7, with 11 bases fitting TRBD2. This CDR3 is 15 amino acids long. CDR1 SEHNR and CDR2 FQNEAQ come from the germline V gene (reference sequence). V was clipped by 2 bases and J by 3 bases; unmatched bases: 3. The CDR3 DNA is TGTGCCAGCAGCTTAACTCTAGCGGGGGGCTACGAGCAGTACTTC. The encoded protein is CASSLTLAGGYEQYF.